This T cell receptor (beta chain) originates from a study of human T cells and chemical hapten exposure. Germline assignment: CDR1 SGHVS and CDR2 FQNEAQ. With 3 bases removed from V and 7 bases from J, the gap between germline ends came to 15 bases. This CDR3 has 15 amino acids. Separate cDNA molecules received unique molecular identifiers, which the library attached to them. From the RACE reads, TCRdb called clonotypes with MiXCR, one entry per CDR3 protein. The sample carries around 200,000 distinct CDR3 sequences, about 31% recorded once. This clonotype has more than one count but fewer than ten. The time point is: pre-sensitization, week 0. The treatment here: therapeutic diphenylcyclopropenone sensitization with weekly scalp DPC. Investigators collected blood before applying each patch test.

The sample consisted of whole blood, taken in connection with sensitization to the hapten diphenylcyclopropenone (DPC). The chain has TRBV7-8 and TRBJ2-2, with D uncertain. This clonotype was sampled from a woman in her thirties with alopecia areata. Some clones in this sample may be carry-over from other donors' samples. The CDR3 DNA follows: TGTGCCAGCAGCTTCGGCTTTTGGACGGGCGGGGAGCTGTTTTTT. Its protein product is CASSFGFWTGGELFF.